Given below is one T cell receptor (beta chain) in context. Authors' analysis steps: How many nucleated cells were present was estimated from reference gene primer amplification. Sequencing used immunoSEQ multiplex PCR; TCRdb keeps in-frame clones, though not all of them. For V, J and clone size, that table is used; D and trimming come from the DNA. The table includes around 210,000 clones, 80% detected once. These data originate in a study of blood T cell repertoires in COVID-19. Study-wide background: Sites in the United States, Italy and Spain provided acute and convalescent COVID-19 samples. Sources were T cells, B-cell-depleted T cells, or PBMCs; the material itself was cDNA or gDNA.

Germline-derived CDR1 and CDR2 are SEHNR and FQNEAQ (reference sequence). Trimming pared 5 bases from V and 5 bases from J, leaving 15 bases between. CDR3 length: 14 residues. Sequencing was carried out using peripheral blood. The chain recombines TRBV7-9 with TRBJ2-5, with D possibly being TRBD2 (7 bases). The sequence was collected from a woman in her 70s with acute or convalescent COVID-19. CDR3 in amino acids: CASSPGVSGETQYF. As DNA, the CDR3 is TGTGCCAGCAGCCCAGGGGTTAGCGGGGAGACCCAGTACTTC.